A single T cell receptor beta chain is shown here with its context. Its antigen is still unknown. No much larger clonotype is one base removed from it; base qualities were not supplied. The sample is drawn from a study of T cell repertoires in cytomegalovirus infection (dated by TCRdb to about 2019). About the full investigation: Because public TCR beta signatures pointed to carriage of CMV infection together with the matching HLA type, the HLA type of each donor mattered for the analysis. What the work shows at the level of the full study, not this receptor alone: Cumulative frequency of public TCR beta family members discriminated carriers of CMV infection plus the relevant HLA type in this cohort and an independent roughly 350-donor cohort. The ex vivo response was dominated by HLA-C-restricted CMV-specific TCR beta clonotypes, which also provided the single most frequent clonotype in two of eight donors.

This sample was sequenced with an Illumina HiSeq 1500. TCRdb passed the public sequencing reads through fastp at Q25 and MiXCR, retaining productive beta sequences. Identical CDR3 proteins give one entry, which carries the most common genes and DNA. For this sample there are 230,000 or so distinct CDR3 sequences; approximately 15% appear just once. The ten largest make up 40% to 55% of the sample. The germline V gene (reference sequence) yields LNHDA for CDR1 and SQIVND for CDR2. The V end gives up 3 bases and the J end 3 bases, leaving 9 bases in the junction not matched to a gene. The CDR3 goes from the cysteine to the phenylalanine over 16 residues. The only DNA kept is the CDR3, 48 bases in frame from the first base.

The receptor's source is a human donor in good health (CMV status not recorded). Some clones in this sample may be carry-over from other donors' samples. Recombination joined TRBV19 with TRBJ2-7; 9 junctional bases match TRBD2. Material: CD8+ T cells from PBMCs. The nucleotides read TGTGCCAGTAGTATCATAGCGGGGGACCCATTCTACGAGCAGTACTTC. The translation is CASSIIAGDPFYEQYF.